The 21 T cell receptor beta chains presented below share a single source sample, sequenced in a study of blood T cell repertoires in COVID-19. Repertoires were generated with immunoSEQ multiplex PCR, while TCRdb's copy carries only in-frame clones and drops some. Altogether some 300,000 clones are present, over 75% being singletons, with the ten largest covering over 3.5%. The specimen sequenced was PBMCs or T cells enriched from blood (not recorded which). The receptors shown here come from a man younger than 40 who had recovered from COVID-19.

A single count supports this clone. The V gene is TRBV16, the J gene TRBJ2-7; maybe TRBD2 (6 bases). CDR1 KGHSY and CDR2 FQNENV come from the germline V gene. V was cut by 0 bases and J by 5 bases, with 14 bases left in between. The CDR3 extends over 15 amino acids. The CDR3 spells CASSQSGVGGDEQYF. The CDR3 DNA reads as TGTGCCAGCAGCCAATCAGGGGTCGGCGGGGACGAGCAGTACTTC.

The chain uses TRBV29-1 and TRBJ2-3; 9 nucleotides line up with TRBD1. V gave up 7 bases and J gave up 4 bases; unmatched junction bases: 9. Germline assignment: CDR1 SQVTM and CDR2 ANQGSEA. The CDR3 runs to 14 residues. The CDR3 reads CSATGQGGADTQYF. CDR3 nucleotide sequence: TGCAGCGCCACGGGACAGGGTGGAGCAGATACGCAGTATTTT.

The J gene is TRBJ1-4, the V gene TRBV18; D gene ambiguous. With 3 bases removed from V and 7 bases from J, the gap between germline ends came to 12 bases. Germline V gene lookup returns CDR1 KGHSH and CDR2 LQKENI. CDR3 length equals 14 residues. CDR3 nucleotides: TGTGCCAGCTCACCCGGGATAGGCAGTGAAAAACTGTTTTTT. It yields the protein CASSPGIGSEKLFF.

This clone was picked up a small number of times. The chain links TRBV5-1 to TRBJ2-7, with 10 positions matching TRBD1. After removal of 1 base from V and 2 bases from J, the junction contained 3 bases not matched to a gene. The germline CDR1 and CDR2 sequences are SGHRS and YFSETQ. The CDR3 totals 15 residues. This chain's CDR3 is CASSLRDRGTYEQYF. The DNA for the CDR3 is TGCGCCAGCAGCTTGCGGGACAGGGGAACCTACGAGCAGTACTTC.

The chain joins TRBV19 to TRBJ2-7, with 8 bases matching TRBD2. CDR1 is LNHDA, CDR2 SQIVND, per germline (reference sequence). The CDR3 has 14 residues. V shed 4 bases, J shed 6 bases, and the junction held 8 bases outside the gene matches. The CDR3 nucleotides are TGTGCCAGTAGTACCGACGGAGCGGGGGCCGAGCAGTACTTC. It translates to CASSTDGAGAEQYF.

V gene TRBV11-3 combines with J gene TRBJ2-1; possible D gene TRBD2, 7 bases. The CDR3 is 14 residues long. Trimming cost V 4 bases and J 5 bases, with 12 bases left between them. Germline CDR1 SGHNT, CDR2 YENEEA. Here the CDR3 DNA reads TGTGCCAGCAGCTACAGGGAGGGCAACAATGAGCAGTTCTTC. Encoded protein: CASSYREGNNEQFF.

V usage is TRBV11-3 and J usage is TRBJ2-2; 14 bases map to TRBD2. Germline V gene sequence: CDR1 SGHNT, CDR2 YENEEA. The CDR3 loop spans 16 amino acids. The V gene end was trimmed by 7 bases and the J gene end by 7 bases; junction bases not matched to a gene: 8. CDR3 region: CASTGLAGVGVGELFF. Written as DNA, the CDR3 is TGTGCCAGCACGGGACTAGCGGGAGTCGGCGTCGGGGAGCTGTTTTTT.

The J gene is TRBJ1-3, the V gene TRBV29-1, with TRBD1 identical over 9 bases. Germline V gives CDR1 SQVTM, CDR2 ANQGSEA. There are 14 residues in the CDR3. The ends lost 7 bases at V and 8 bases at J; junction bases unmatched: 12. For the CDR3, the DNA is TGCAGCGCTGACCCGGGACAGGGTATGGACACCATATATTTT. Its translation: CSADPGQGMDTIYF. The complete variable domain, with remaining parts taken from reference TRBV29-1 and TRBJ1-3, reads SAVISQKPSRDICQRGTSLTIQCQVDSQVTMMFWYRQQPGQSLTLIATANQGSEATYESGFVIDKFPISRPNLTFSTLTVSNMSPEDSSIYLCSADPGQGMDTIYFGEGSWLTVV.

The rearrangement uses TRBV3-1 (or the pseudogene TRBV3-2) and TRBJ1-3; 7 bases align to TRBD1. The V and J ends lost 4 bases and 0 bases, in that order; junction bases with no gene match: 6. The germline V gene has CDR1 LGHDT and CDR2 YNNKEL (reference sequence). This CDR3 has 16 amino acids. This CDR3 is CASSLNQGGSGNTIYF. The CDR3 DNA follows: TGTGCCAGCAGCCTTAATCAGGGGGGCTCTGGAAACACCATATATTTT.

The chain carries TRBV5-5 and TRBJ2-1, with 8 bases aligning to TRBD2. V was pared by 2 bases and J by 9 bases, with 10 bases of the junction left unmatched. Germline V gene sequence: CDR1 SGHKS, CDR2 YYEKEE (reference sequence). The CDR3 consists of 15 residues. The CDR3 DNA follows: TGTGCCAGCAGCTTTCCGGGACTAGTGACGGGTGAGCAGTTCTTC. This codes for CASSFPGLVTGEQFF.

The chain links TRBV30 to TRBJ1-4; weak D call: TRBD1 (6 bases). V shed 4 bases and J shed 0 bases, with 6 bases lying between them. There are 13 residues in the CDR3. Germline V gives CDR1 GTSNPN, CDR2 SVGIG (reference sequence). The CDR3 sequence is CAWNRATNEKLFF. The CDR3 region has the DNA TGTGCCTGGAACAGGGCAACTAATGAAAAACTGTTTTTT.

The CDR3 DNA is TGTGCCAGCAGTTCCCCACAGGGACAGCCCCAGCATTTT. Protein sequence: CASSSPQGQPQHF. J is TRBJ1-5 and V is TRBV28; TRBD1 might be the D (6 bases). V lost 4 bases and J lost 7, with 11 bases in between. CDR1 and CDR2 from the germline V gene are MDHEN and SYDVKM. The CDR3 loop spans 13 amino acids.

The CDR3 protein is CASSLSAGAATGELFF. CDR3 in DNA: TGTGCCAGCAGCTTAAGCGCAGGGGCGGCCACCGGGGAGCTGTTTTTT. The gene calls are TRBV7-9 and TRBJ2-2; maybe TRBD1 (6 bases). V lost 2 bases and J 4 bases, leaving 14 bases between the germline ends. CDR1 SEHNR and CDR2 FQNEAQ come from the germline V gene (reference sequence). This CDR3 contains 16 residues.

J is TRBJ1-2 and V is TRBV3-1 (or the pseudogene TRBV3-2); 7 bases line up with TRBD1. V was pared by 4 bases and J by 5 bases, with 7 bases of the junction left unmatched. CDR1 LGHDT and CDR2 YNNKEL come from the germline V gene (reference sequence). The length of the CDR3 is 14 residues. DNA for the CDR3: TGTGCCAGCAGCCCGCCGGGACAGCGATATGGCTACACCTTC. It codes for CASSPPGQRYGYTF.

The chain uses TRBV30 and TRBJ2-7; D is unclear. Per the germline V gene, CDR1 is GTSNPN and CDR2 is SVGIG (reference sequence). This CDR3 comprises 11 residues. V dropped 5 bases and J dropped 3 bases, with 8 bases sitting between them. CDR3 sequence reads: CAWEAGYEQYF. CDR3 sequence (DNA): TGTGCCTGGGAGGCCGGCTACGAGCAGTACTTC.

The chain couples TRBV15 to TRBJ1-1, with a tentative D call TRBD1 (5 bases). The germline gives CDR1 LNHNV, CDR2 YYDKDF (reference sequence). The CDR3 totals 13 residues. Trimming cost V 3 bases and J 7 bases, with 12 bases left between them. The DNA of the CDR3 is TGTGCCACCAGCAGGGACACGAGGAGTGAAGCTTTCTTT. This translates into CATSRDTRSEAFF.

The V call is TRBV28, the J call TRBJ2-4, with 10 bases fitting TRBD1. Losses at the gene ends were 11 bases for V and 2 bases for J; bases not matched to a gene: 15. Germline loops: CDR1 MDHEN, CDR2 SYDVKM. This CDR3 contains 17 residues. The CDR3 DNA is TGTGCCGGAGGGACAGGGGAAGTGGGGTCAACCAAAAACATTCAGTACTTC. This codes for CAGGTGEVGSTKNIQYF.

The chain employs TRBV5-1 and TRBJ1-3, with 8 bases fitting TRBD1. In germline, CDR1 is SGHRS, CDR2 YFSETQ. This CDR3 has 15 amino acids. The ends lost 4 bases at V and 0 bases at J; junction bases unmatched: 3. The CDR3, as DNA: TGCGCCAGCAGCGGGGGACAGGACTCTGGAAACACCATATATTTT. This gives the protein CASSGGQDSGNTIYF.

The V call is TRBV19, the J call TRBJ2-2, with 8 bases matching TRBD2. The CDR3 runs 15 residues. CDR1 is LNHDA and CDR2 is SQIVND in the germline V gene (reference sequence). V dropped 6 bases and J dropped 13; count of bases not matched to a gene: 16. CDR3 protein: CASRDSSGKGLGLFF. Here the CDR3 DNA reads TGTGCCAGTAGGGACAGTAGCGGGAAGGGCCTAGGGCTGTTTTTT.

This chain connects TRBV4-1 to TRBJ1-6, with 7 bases matching TRBD1. Trimming removed 1 base from V and 7 bases from J; junction bases left unmatched: 13. The CDR3 loop spans 18 amino acids. Germline V gives CDR1 MGHRA, CDR2 YSYEKL. CDR3 DNA sequence: TGCGCCAGCAGCCAAGTTGGACCTACAGGGGAAAAGAATTCACCCCTCCACTTT. This codes for CASSQVGPTGEKNSPLHF.

This clone was counted between two and nine times. The chain couples TRBV27 to TRBJ2-7, with TRBD1 matching over 9 bases. The ends lost 6 bases at V and 2 bases at J; junction bases unmatched: 2. CDR1 is MNHEY and CDR2 is SMNVEV in the germline V gene (reference sequence). The CDR3 is made up of 13 amino acids. CDR3 DNA sequence: TGTGCCAGCAGGGGGACAGGGACCTACGAGCAGTACTTC. The encoded protein is CASRGTGTYEQYF.